These 5 T cell receptor beta chains originate from one sample sequenced in a study of tumor-infiltrating lymphocytes in primary liver carcinoma. Unsorted bulk tissue, 20-30 mg of it, served as the source for co-extraction of RNA and DNA. Constant-region priming of about 500 ng total RNA yielded TCR beta cDNA. Generation of the TCR beta libraries relied on three nested multiplex PCR rounds using slightly modified ARM-PCR. A C-beta reverse primer and TRBV1-TRBV30 forward primers served in each of the first two PCR rounds, at 10 cycles apiece. TCRdb independently ran MiXCR on the multiplex PCR reads; one entry per CDR3 protein. The data show 65,000 to 80,000 distinct CDR3 sequences, 60% to 80% seen once. Sequencing input: liver tumor tissue from sampling region 4. Subset: tumor region T4, right-lateral pole. The receptor set was obtained from a man in his forties with primary liver carcinoma and hepatitis B virus infection.

This clonotype was found once. This sequence joins TRBV11-2 and TRBJ2-1, with D hard to call. CDR3 length: 12 amino acids. Germline lookup yields CDR1 SGHAT and CDR2 FQNNGV. Trimming cost V 10 bases and J 7 bases, with 14 bases left between them. CDR3 DNA: TGTGCCACATCGACGATAAGGAATGAGCAGTTCTTC. Protein: CATSTIRNEQFF.

This clonotype is classed as medium-sized. This chain uses TRBV29-1 with TRBJ2-7; D perhaps matches TRBD2 (5 bases). The CDR3 is 12 amino acids. Germline CDR1 SQVTM, CDR2 ANQGSEA. The ends were cut back, 0 bases at V and 7 bases at J, with 10 bases in the middle. The CDR3 region is CSVEDLGREQYF. The CDR3 DNA follows: TGCAGCGTTGAAGATCTAGGGAGAGAGCAGTACTTC.

A word on this clonotype: The junction shows a germline mismatch at one end, possibly a read error. The rearrangement joins TRBV6-5 to TRBJ2-1; maybe TRBD2 (6 bases). Germline lookup yields CDR1 MNHEY and CDR2 SVGAGI. This CDR3 spans 14 amino acids. The CDR3 here is CVSGQRESYNELFF. CDR3 DNA sequence: TGTGTCAGCGGGCAGAGAGAATCCTACAATGAGCTGTTCTTC.

This clonotype was seen ten or more times. This chain connects TRBV5-4 to TRBJ2-7, with a weak D call TRBD1 (6 bases). The germline V and J ends were trimmed by 0 bases and 3 bases, with 16 bases remaining between them. This CDR3 has 16 residues. Germline loops: CDR1 SGHNT, CDR2 YYREEE (reference sequence). In DNA, the CDR3 is TGTGCCAGCAGCTTGGCCGGGACACTAAAAGACTACGAGCAGTACTTC. Its translation: CASSLAGTLKDYEQYF.

For this clonotype: A much larger clone differs by one base, so this may be a read error. The chain carries TRBV5-1 and TRBJ1-5; 8 positions agree with TRBD1. The CDR3 loop spans 15 amino acids. CDR1 is SGHRS and CDR2 is YFSETQ in the germline V gene. Germline trimming cut 0 bases from V and 6 bases from J; bases unmatched to any gene: 5. CDR3 sequence (DNA): TGCGCCAGCAGCTTGGGGCAGGGGACAGGTCAGCCCCAGCATTTT. It codes for CASSLGQGTGQPQHF.